This entry lists 25 T cell receptor beta chains sequenced from one sample in a study of shared clonotypes between healthy human individuals. Clones were sequenced by immunoSEQ multiplex PCR, and TCRdb holds only the in-frame ones, with some missing. This table holds about 2.3 million clones, roughly 90% found once. The sample consisted of naive CD4+ T cells from PBMCs. Subset here: CD45RA+ positively selected. Receptors originate from a man between 18 and 35 years old in good health. Some clones in this sample may be carry-over from other donors' samples.

V usage is TRBV29-1 and J usage is TRBJ2-7; D is perhaps TRBD2 (6 bases). The CDR3 sequence is 12 residues long. V was shortened by 4 bases and J by 7 bases, with 14 bases between the two germline ends. Germline V gene lookup returns CDR1 SQVTM and CDR2 ANQGSEA. CDR3 sequence (DNA): TGCAGCGTTGTAGGAGGGTACGGGGAGCAGTACTTC. Translated, it gives CSVVGGYGEQYF.

This clone occurred once. This chain links TRBV2 with TRBJ2-1, with 7 bases matching TRBD1. V gave up 8 bases and J gave up 4 bases; unmatched junction bases: 11. Per germline, CDR1 SNHLY and CDR2 FYNNEI. The CDR3 contains 15 residues. The CDR3 here is CASGGPGQWYNEQFF. The CDR3 region has the DNA TGTGCCAGCGGTGGACCGGGACAGTGGTACAATGAGCAGTTCTTC. Drawing the rest from reference TRBV2 and TRBJ2-1, the complete variable domain is EPEVTQTPSHQVTQMGQEVILRCVPISNHLYFYWYRQILGQKVEFLVSFYNNEISEKSEIFDDQFSVERPDGSNFTLKIRSTKLEDSAMYFCASGGPGQWYNEQFFGPGTRLTVL.

The V gene is TRBV5-1, the J gene TRBJ2-7; 8 nucleotides align to TRBD1. Trimming cost V 6 bases and J 3 bases; bases outside gene matches: 11. Germline-derived CDR1 and CDR2 are SGHRS and YFSETQ. The CDR3 has 15 amino acids. CDR3 amino acids: CASTPRGQGVYEQYF. The DNA of the CDR3 is TGCGCCAGCACCCCCAGGGGGCAGGGGGTCTACGAGCAGTACTTC.

The chain recombines TRBV5-1 with TRBJ2-5; tentatively, D is TRBD1 or TRBD2 (6 bases each). V lost 5 bases and J lost 2, with 16 bases in between. The CDR3 has 15 residues. The germline CDR1 and CDR2 sequences are SGHRS and YFSETQ. This CDR3 reads CASSYGGLQQETQYF. The DNA of the CDR3 is TGCGCCAGCAGTTATGGGGGGCTCCAACAAGAGACCCAGTACTTC.

Concerning this clone itself: Other DNA variants within this sample encode the same CDR3. The genes are TRBV5-4 and TRBJ2-1, with 9 bases matching TRBD2. The CDR3 consists of 15 residues. The V gene's germline CDR1 is SGHNT and CDR2 YYREEE (reference sequence). Unmatched junction bases numbered 2, after V lost 0 bases and J lost 4 bases. The CDR3 DNA follows: TGTGCCAGCAGCTTGGTCGCGGGAGGGTACAATGAGCAGTTCTTC. This codes for CASSLVAGGYNEQFF.

This chain connects TRBV5-4 to TRBJ2-1; D is tentatively TRBD1 or TRBD2 (5 bases each). The V end lost 5 bases, the J end lost 10 bases, and 16 bases lay between the germline ends. Germline V CDR1 and CDR2: SGHNT, YYREEE (reference sequence). The CDR3 runs to 13 residues. In DNA form, the CDR3 reads TGTGCCAGCAGTCGGGACCGTGCCCACGAGCAGTTCTTC. Protein sequence: CASSRDRAHEQFF.

This clone appeared a single time. An end of the junction does not agree with germline; a read error may underlie this. The V call is TRBV5-1, the J call TRBJ2-5, with 7 nucleotides matching TRBD2. CDR1 and CDR2 from the germline V gene are SGHRS and YFSETQ. The CDR3 covers 13 residues. The CDR3 loop reads CASSLESREFENF. CDR3 DNA: TGCGCCAGCAGCTTGGAATCGCGGGAGTTCGAAAACTTC.

V gene TRBV6-1 combines with J gene TRBJ1-5, with TRBD1 identical over 9 bases. From germline, CDR1 is MNHNS and CDR2 SASEGT. This CDR3 has 16 amino acids. V dropped 4 bases and J dropped 5; count of bases not matched to a gene: 9. The CDR3 is CASSGDRDRAYQPQHF. The CDR3 bases are TGTGCCAGCAGTGGAGACCGGGACAGGGCTTATCAGCCCCAGCATTTT.

This chain joins TRBV2 and TRBJ1-5, with D tentatively TRBD1 (5 bases). Germline CDR1 SNHLY, CDR2 FYNNEI. The CDR3 is made up of 14 amino acids. The V and J ends lost 8 bases and 6 bases respectively, with 17 bases between them. In nucleotides, the CDR3 is TGTGCCAGCGGTGCTCAGGGCCCAGGTCAGCCCCAGCATTTT. Encoded protein: CASGAQGPGQPQHF. Combining the CDR3 with reference TRBV2 and TRBJ1-5 gives the whole variable domain EPEVTQTPSHQVTQMGQEVILRCVPISNHLYFYWYRQILGQKVEFLVSFYNNEISEKSEIFDDQFSVERPDGSNFTLKIRSTKLEDSAMYFCASGAQGPGQPQHFGDGTRLSIL.

This chain joins TRBV19 and TRBJ2-2, with 9 bases lining up with TRBD1. Germline lookup yields CDR1 LNHDA and CDR2 SQIVND (reference sequence). This CDR3 is 16 amino acids long. V gave up 6 bases and J gave up 3 bases; unmatched junction bases: 8. The CDR3 region has the DNA TGTGCCAGTAGCGACACAGGGGGCATCGACACCGGGGAGCTGTTTTTT. Its protein product is CASSDTGGIDTGELFF.

V and J are TRBV30 and TRBJ2-7; D gene ambiguous. CDR3 length equals 13 residues. CDR1 is GTSNPN and CDR2 is SVGIG in the germline V gene (reference sequence). The V end lost 1 base, the J end lost 3 bases, and 10 bases lay between the germline ends. CDR3 loop: CAWSDGLYYEQYF. CDR3 in DNA: TGTGCCTGGAGTGACGGGTTATACTACGAGCAGTACTTC.

This clone has only one observation. The chain is built from TRBV9 and TRBJ2-7, with D tentatively TRBD2 (5 bases). The CDR3 is 14 amino acids. The V gene lost 2 bases and the J gene lost 5 bases, with 14 bases spanning the gap. Germline-derived CDR1 and CDR2 are SGDLS and YYNGEE. CDR3 in amino acids: CASSVRGADDEQYF. As DNA, the CDR3 is TGTGCCAGCAGCGTTAGAGGAGCGGACGACGAGCAGTACTTC.

This rearrangement joins TRBV7-3 to TRBJ1-1; possibly TRBD1 for D (5 bases). The V gene lost 1 base and the J gene lost 1 base, with 7 bases spanning the gap. CDR1 is SGHTA and CDR2 is FQGTGA in the germline V gene. The CDR3 is made up of 14 amino acids. The CDR3: CASSLSQGNTEAFF. As DNA, the CDR3 is TGTGCCAGCAGCTTAAGTCAGGGGAACACTGAAGCTTTCTTT.

The rearrangement links TRBV6-6 to TRBJ1-1, with D maybe TRBD1 (6 bases). V was trimmed by 7 bases and J by 2 bases, leaving 11 bases between them. The CDR3 contains 13 residues. CDR1 and CDR2 from the germline V gene are MNHNY and SVGAGI (reference sequence). CDR3 bases: TGTGCCAGCATCGGACAGCTCAACACTGAAGCTTTCTTT. This translates into CASIGQLNTEAFF.

The chain carries TRBV7-8 and TRBJ1-2; 9 bases line up with TRBD1. The V gene end was trimmed by 3 bases and the J gene end by 14 bases; junction bases not matched to a gene: 10. Germline V gene data show CDR1 as SGHVS and CDR2 as FQNEAQ. The CDR3 has 13 residues. The CDR3 spells CASSFPGTGLETF. The CDR3 region has the DNA TGTGCCAGCAGCTTTCCCGGGACAGGGCTCGAAACCTTC.

The genes are TRBV5-1 and TRBJ2-1; maybe TRBD1 (5 bases). This CDR3 has 14 residues. The V end lost 0 bases, the J end lost 7 bases, and 11 bases lay between the germline ends. CDR1 SGHRS and CDR2 YFSETQ come from the germline V gene. CDR3: CASSLEAGLNEQFF. The CDR3 coding sequence is TGCGCCAGCAGCTTGGAGGCAGGGTTGAATGAGCAGTTCTTC. Variable domain in full (rest from reference TRBV5-1 and TRBJ2-1): KAGVTQTPRYLIKTRGQQVTLSCSPISGHRSVSWYQQTPGQGLQFLFEYFSETQRNKGNFPGRFSGRQFSNSRSEMNVSTLELGDSALYLCASSLEAGLNEQFFGPGTRLTVL.

V usage is TRBV28 and J usage is TRBJ1-2, with D unclear. This CDR3 spans 14 amino acids. V was cut by 4 bases and J by 7 bases, with 16 bases left in between. Per the germline V gene, CDR1 is MDHEN and CDR2 is SYDVKM. CDR3 in DNA: TGTGCCAGCAGTTCCCCACTCCACGCGGGTGGCTACACCTTC. Translated: CASSSPLHAGGYTF.

The genes are TRBV7-3 and TRBJ2-1; 7 bases align to TRBD2. CDR1 and CDR2 (germline): SGHTA, FQGTGA. Trimming at V came to 5 bases and at J to 8 bases, leaving 6 bases not matched to a gene. The CDR3 consists of 13 residues. In DNA, the CDR3 is TGTGCCAGCAGCCCCGCCCGGGGGGATGAGCAGTTCTTC. Translating gives CASSPARGDEQFF.

The J gene is TRBJ2-1, the V gene TRBV28; TRBD1 matches 7 bases. Germline CDR1 and CDR2: MDHEN and SYDVKM. This CDR3 is built from 16 residues. Trimming took 8 bases from V and 0 from J; bases not matched to a gene: 10. The CDR3 region is CASQPAAGGSYNEQFF. The CDR3 bases are TGTGCCAGCCAACCAGCGGCAGGGGGCTCCTACAATGAGCAGTTCTTC.

The chain uses TRBV9 and TRBJ2-3; 10 bases are a match to TRBD2. V was clipped by 5 bases and J by 1 base; unmatched bases: 4. Germline lookup yields CDR1 SGDLS and CDR2 YYNGEE. The CDR3 has 15 amino acids. The CDR3 DNA reads TGTGCCAGCAGTCTCGGGACTAGCGGCACAGATACGCAGTATTTT. Its translation: CASSLGTSGTDTQYF.

In regard to this clone: This CDR3 is also generated by other DNA sequences in the sample. The chain recombines TRBV7-9 with TRBJ2-3, with 12 positions matching TRBD1. J was trimmed by 6 bases and V by 1 base; bases with no gene match: 2. The CDR3 sequence is 15 residues long. Germline CDR1 reads SEHNR; CDR2 reads FQNEAQ (reference sequence). For the CDR3, the DNA is TGTGCCAGCAGCTTAGTTGGGACAGGGGGCGATACGCAGTATTTT. Its protein is CASSLVGTGGDTQYF.

This chain uses TRBV5-1 with TRBJ2-7; the D is unclear. There are 14 residues in the CDR3. V was clipped by 0 bases and J by 7 bases, with 14 bases between them. The germline V gene has CDR1 SGHRS and CDR2 YFSETQ. CDR3 nucleotides: TGCGCCAGCAGCTTGGAACGGACGGGCGTAGAGCAGTACTTC. Protein: CASSLERTGVEQYF.

This sequence joins TRBV7-3 and TRBJ1-1; 7 bases align to TRBD1. CDR3 size: 15 residues. The V gene end was trimmed by 5 bases and the J gene end by 5 bases; junction bases not matched to a gene: 11. CDR1 and CDR2 (germline): SGHTA, FQGTGA. CDR3 loop: CASSAQGGGGTEAFF. The CDR3 bases are TGTGCCAGCAGCGCCCAGGGGGGCGGGGGAACTGAAGCTTTCTTT. The variable domain in full, with the rest retrieved from reference TRBV7-3 and TRBJ1-1, is GAGVSQTPSNKVTEKGKYVELRCDPISGHTALYWYRQSLGQGPEFLIYFQGTGAADDSGLPNDRFFAVRPEGSVSTLKIQRTERGDSAVYLCASSAQGGGGTEAFFGQGTRLTVV.

About this clone: Distinct nucleotide sequences in the sample also encode this CDR3. The V gene is TRBV19, the J gene TRBJ2-2; 7 bases are a match to TRBD1. The CDR3 totals 16 residues. The germline V gene encodes CDR1 LNHDA and CDR2 SQIVND (reference sequence). V shed 1 base, J shed 0 bases, and the junction held 2 bases outside the gene matches. The CDR3 DNA sequence: TGTGCCAGTAGTATAGGAGGGGGCACGAACACCGGGGAGCTGTTTTTT. This sequence encodes CASSIGGGTNTGELFF. Full variable domain (missing parts from reference TRBV19 and TRBJ2-2): DGGITQSPKYLFRKEGQNVTLSCEQNLNHDAMYWYRQDPGQGLRLIYYSQIVNDFQKGDIAEGYSVSREKKESFPLTVTSAQKNPTAFYLCASSIGGGTNTGELFFGEGSRLTVL.

The chain combines TRBV5-1 with TRBJ2-1; 9 bases agree with TRBD2. The V gene end was trimmed by 2 bases and the J gene end by 3 bases; junction bases not matched to a gene: 6. The CDR3 covers 16 residues. Germline V CDR1 and CDR2: SGHRS, YFSETQ. Here the CDR3 reads CASSFLAGSGYNEQFF. The CDR3 DNA follows: TGCGCCAGCAGCTTCCTAGCGGGAAGTGGCTACAATGAGCAGTTCTTC.